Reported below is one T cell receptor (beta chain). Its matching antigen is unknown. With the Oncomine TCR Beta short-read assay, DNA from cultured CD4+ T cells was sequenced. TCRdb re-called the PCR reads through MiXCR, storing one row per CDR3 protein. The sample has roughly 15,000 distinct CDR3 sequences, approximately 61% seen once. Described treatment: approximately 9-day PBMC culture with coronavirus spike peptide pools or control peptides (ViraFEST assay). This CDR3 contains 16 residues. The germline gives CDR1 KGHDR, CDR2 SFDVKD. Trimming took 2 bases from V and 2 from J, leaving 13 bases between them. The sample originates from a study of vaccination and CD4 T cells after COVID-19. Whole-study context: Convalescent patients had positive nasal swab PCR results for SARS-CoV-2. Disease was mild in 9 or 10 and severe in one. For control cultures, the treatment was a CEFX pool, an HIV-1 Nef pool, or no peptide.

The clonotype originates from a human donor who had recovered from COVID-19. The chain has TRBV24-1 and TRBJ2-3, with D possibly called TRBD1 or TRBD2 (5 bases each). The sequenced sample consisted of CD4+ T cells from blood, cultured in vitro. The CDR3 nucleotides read TGTGCCACCAGTGATTACCCGGGACCCGTCACAGATACGCAGTATTTT. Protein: CATSDYPGPVTDTQYF.